The clone carrying this TCR beta chain was seen a handful of times. Each CDR3 protein gets one entry after TCRdb re-called the 5' RACE reads with MiXCR. Of fewer than 70,000 distinct CDR3 sequences in the sample, over 12% were seen once. The data originate from a study of T cells of healthy individuals. CDR1 MDHEN and CDR2 SYDVKM come from the germline V gene. Trimming shortened V by 7 bases and J by 5 bases, and 21 bases separated the two germline ends. This CDR3 is built from 16 residues. This chain links TRBV28 with TRBJ2-1; D possibly corresponds to TRBD2 (6 bases). The source is a human donor in good health. The CDR3: CASTPPEGRQNNEQFF. The CDR3 coding sequence is TGTGCCAGCACCCCCCCGGAGGGAAGACAGAACAATGAGCAGTTCTTC.